This T cell receptor (beta chain) was found in a study of cytomegalovirus exposure and HLA in healthy donors. The PCR had 60 Vbeta and 13 Jbeta primers. Clones were sequenced by immunoSEQ multiplex PCR, and TCRdb holds only the in-frame ones, with some missing. The sample lists roughly 150,000 clones; 65% to 85% were seen once. As for this clone: Antigen: not known.

The CDR3 covers 14 residues. Trimming removed 7 bases from V and 4 bases from J, with 14 bases in between. Germline assignment: CDR1 LNHDA and CDR2 SQIVND (reference sequence). Study findings and constraints: Per a later analysis, HLA-associated TCR beta chains showed more clonal expansion than other, equally common TCR beta chains.

Sequenced sample: PBMCs. This rearrangement joins TRBV19 to TRBJ1-5; D not resolved. The receptor was isolated from a man aged 50-59 years in good health and CMV-seropositive. Written as DNA, the CDR3 is TGTGCCAGTAACGGGGTGGGGATGAATCAGCCCCAGCATTTT. It specifies CASNGVGMNQPQHF. The full variable domain, in which reference TRBV19 and TRBJ1-5 provide the parts outside the CDR3, is DGGITQSPKYLFRKEGQNVTLSCEQNLNHDAMYWYRQDPGQGLRLIYYSQIVNDFQKGDIAEGYSVSREKKESFPLTVTSAQKNPTAFYLCASNGVGMNQPQHFGDGTRLSIL.